Detailed here is one T cell receptor (beta chain). The antigen is undetermined. Repertoires were generated with immunoSEQ multiplex PCR, while TCRdb's copy carries only in-frame clones and drops some. Of tens of thousands of clones detected, 50% to 80% appear once; the ten largest clones hold 4.5% to 6.5%. It was after 10 days of culture that CD4+ T cells were isolated. On day 3 and again on day 7, half the medium was replaced with IL-2 medium. This record comes from a study of vaccination effects on CD4 cells after COVID-19. Germline V gene data show CDR1 as MDHEN and CDR2 as SYDVKM. The CDR3 consists of 15 residues. Trimming pared 8 bases from V and 8 bases from J, leaving 19 bases between.

The source was CD4+ T cells from PBMCs cultured without peptide, collected before COVID-19 vaccination. The receptor was derived from a human donor who received a COVID-19 vaccine. This chain links TRBV28 with TRBJ1-6; D not certain. In nucleotides, the CDR3 is TGTGCCAGCGCTTCCTTGGGAGGGAAGCATTCACCCCTCCACTTT. It specifies CASASLGGKHSPLHF. Filled out from reference TRBV28 and TRBJ1-6, the complete variable domain reads DVKVTQSSRYLVKRTGEKVFLECVQDMDHENMFWYRQDPGLGLRLIYFSYDVKMKEKGDIPEGYSVSREKKERFSLILESASTNQTSMYLCASASLGGKHSPLHFGNGTRLTVT.